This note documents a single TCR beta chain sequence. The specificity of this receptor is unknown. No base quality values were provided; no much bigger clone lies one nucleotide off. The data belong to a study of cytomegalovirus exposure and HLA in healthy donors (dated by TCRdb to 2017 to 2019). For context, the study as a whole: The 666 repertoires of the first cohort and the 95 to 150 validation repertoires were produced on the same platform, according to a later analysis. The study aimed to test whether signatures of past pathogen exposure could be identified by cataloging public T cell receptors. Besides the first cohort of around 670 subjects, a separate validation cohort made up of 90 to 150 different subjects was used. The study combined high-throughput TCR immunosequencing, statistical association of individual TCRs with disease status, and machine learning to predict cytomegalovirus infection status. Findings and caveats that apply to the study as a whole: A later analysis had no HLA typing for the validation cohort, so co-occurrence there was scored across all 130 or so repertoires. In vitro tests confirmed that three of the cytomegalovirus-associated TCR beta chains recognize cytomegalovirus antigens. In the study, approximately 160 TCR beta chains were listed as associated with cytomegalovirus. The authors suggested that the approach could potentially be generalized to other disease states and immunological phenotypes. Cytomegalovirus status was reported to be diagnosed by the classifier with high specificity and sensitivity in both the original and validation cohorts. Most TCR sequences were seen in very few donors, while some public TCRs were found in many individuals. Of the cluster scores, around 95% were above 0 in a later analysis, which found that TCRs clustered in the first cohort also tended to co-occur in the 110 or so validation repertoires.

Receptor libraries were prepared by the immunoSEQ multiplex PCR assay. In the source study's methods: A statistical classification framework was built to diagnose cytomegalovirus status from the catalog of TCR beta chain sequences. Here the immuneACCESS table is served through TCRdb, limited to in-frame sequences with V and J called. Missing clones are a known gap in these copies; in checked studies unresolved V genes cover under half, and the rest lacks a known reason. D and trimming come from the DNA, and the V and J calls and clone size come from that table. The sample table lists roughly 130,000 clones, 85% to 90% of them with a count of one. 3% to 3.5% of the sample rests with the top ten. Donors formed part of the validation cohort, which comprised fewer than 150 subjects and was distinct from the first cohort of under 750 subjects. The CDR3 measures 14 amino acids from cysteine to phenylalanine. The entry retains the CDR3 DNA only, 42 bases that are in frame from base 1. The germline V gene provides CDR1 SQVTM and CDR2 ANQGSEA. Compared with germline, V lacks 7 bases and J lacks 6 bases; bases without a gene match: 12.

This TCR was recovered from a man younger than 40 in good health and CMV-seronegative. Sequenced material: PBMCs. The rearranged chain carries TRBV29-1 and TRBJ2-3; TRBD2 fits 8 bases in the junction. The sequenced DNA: TGCAGCGCCTCGGGGAGCGGGGGATCGGATACGCAGTATTTT. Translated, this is CSASGSGGSDTQYF.